This T cell receptor beta chain emerged from a study of radiotherapy plus CTLA-4 blockade in lung cancer. On the study more broadly: Overall, 15% to 20% of patients showed an objective response, while 31% attained disease control. Whole-study results and caveats: Radiotherapy plus ipilimumab was followed by expansion in blood of tumor-derived TCR clones.

Sequenced by immunoSEQ multiplex PCR; TCRdb stores in-frame clones only, minus some. Of about 97,000 clones detected, approximately 72% appear once; the ten largest clones hold about 3%. This clone was detected a few times. Its target is unknown. The CDR3 is 15 residues long. Germline CDR1 reads MRHNA; CDR2 reads SNTAGT. Deletions cut 4 bases from V and 0 bases from J, with 11 bases between. This chain connects TRBV6-4 to TRBJ2-3; D uncertain. The specimen was peripheral blood, collected from a patient treated with radiotherapy plus ipilimumab. The receptor was isolated from a human donor with non-small cell lung cancer who had a partial response to radiotherapy plus ipilimumab. Some clones in this sample may be carry-over from other donors' samples. The CDR3 spells CASSVRGSSTDTQYF. In DNA, the CDR3 is TGTGCCAGCAGTGTACGCGGTTCTAGCACAGATACGCAGTATTTT.